This T cell receptor beta chain was sequenced during a study of cytomegalovirus exposure and HLA in healthy donors. On the study more broadly: The same platform used for the approximately 670 first-cohort repertoires was also used for the 100 to 150 validation repertoires, as a later analysis reported. General observations from the study: The tendency of first-cohort TCR clusters to co-occur in the 100 to 150 validation repertoires was identified by a subsequent analysis.

With regard to this clone: What it recognizes is unknown.

The CDR3 is made up of 14 amino acids. CDR1 is LNHNV and CDR2 is YYDKDF in the germline V gene (reference sequence). V lost 0 bases, J lost 7 bases, and 10 bases lay in between. These donors were members of the approximately 120-subject validation cohort, a group separate from the approximately 680-subject first cohort. Profiling relied on immunoSEQ multiplex PCR, and the TCRdb table lists in-frame clones only, not all of them. The sample yields some 350,000 clones, 87% seen once. The clonotype was recovered from a woman in her thirties in good health and CMV-seropositive. The chain has TRBV15 and TRBJ2-1; D is undetermined. Sequences were obtained from PBMCs. The CDR3 region has the DNA TGTGCCACCAGCAGAGATATAGAGCGTAATGAGCAGTTCTTC. It is translated as CATSRDIERNEQFF. The variable domain in full, with the rest retrieved from reference TRBV15 and TRBJ2-1, is DAMVIQNPRYQVTQFGKPVTLSCSQTLNHNVMYWYQQKSSQAPKLLFHYYDKDFNNEADTPDNFQSRRPNTSFCFLDIRSPGLGDTAMYLCATSRDIERNEQFFGPGTRLTVL.